These 27 T cell receptor beta chains were sequenced from one sample in a study of cytotoxic CD8 clonotypes in ibrutinib-treated CLL. Assay used: immunoSEQ multiplex PCR; TCRdb lists only in-frame clones, some missing. The table has about 310,000 clones, around four fifths seen once. Sequenced material: PBMCs, taken before ibrutinib treatment. Receptor source: a human donor with chronic lymphocytic leukemia.

This rearrangement joins TRBV9 to TRBJ1-2; 10 bases fit TRBD1. CDR1 SGDLS and CDR2 YYNGEE come from the germline V gene. The junction had 20 bases not matched to a gene; V was cut back by 0 bases and J by 3 bases. The CDR3 totals 21 residues. In DNA form, the CDR3 reads TGTGCCAGCAGCGTAGTGATAGGGGGGGACAGGGGCTCCCCGGCCCACTATGGCTACACCTTC. Protein product: CASSVVIGGDRGSPAHYGYTF.

V gene TRBV28 combines with J gene TRBJ1-2; D remains unclear. Trimming took off 4 bases at V and 1 base at J, with 4 bases between the two ends. Germline values: CDR1 MDHEN, CDR2 SYDVKM. The CDR3 spans 12 residues. The CDR3 nucleotides read TGTGCCAGCAGTTCTCATAACTATGGCTACACCTTC. This gives the protein CASSSHNYGYTF.

This chain connects TRBV29-1 to TRBJ1-1; weak D call: TRBD1 (5 bases). The CDR3 loop spans 11 amino acids. Trimming removed 3 bases at V and 10 bases at J, with 12 bases between. Per germline, CDR1 SQVTM and CDR2 ANQGSEA. The CDR3 DNA sequence: TGCAGCGTTGACCTGACGGGGGTAGCTTTCTTT. Translation: CSVDLTGVAFF.

This clone was detected once. V is TRBV7-9 and J is TRBJ2-1, with D unresolved. Germline assignment: CDR1 SEHNR and CDR2 FQNEAQ (reference sequence). Trimming cost V 4 bases and J 7 bases, with 8 bases left between them. The CDR3 loop spans 12 amino acids. CDR3 sequence: CASSSLKNEQFF. CDR3 in DNA: TGTGCCAGCAGCTCCCTGAAGAATGAGCAGTTCTTC.

The V gene is TRBV19, the J gene TRBJ2-7; a weak D match, TRBD2 (5 bases). The germline V gene encodes CDR1 LNHDA and CDR2 SQIVND (reference sequence). Trimming took off 3 bases at V and 3 bases at J, with 12 bases between the two ends. The CDR3 is made up of 14 amino acids. CDR3 nucleotide sequence: TGTGCCAGTAGTATTGACGGGGATGTCTACGAGCAGTACTTC. Translation gives CASSIDGDVYEQYF.

The chain is built from TRBV5-1 and TRBJ2-1, with a tentative D call TRBD1 (7 bases). The germline V gene has CDR1 SGHRS and CDR2 YFSETQ. CDR3 size: 15 residues. V was shortened by 3 bases and J by 7 bases, with 17 bases between the two germline ends. CDR3 DNA: TGCGCCAGCAGCTGGAGGGACAGAGAGGAGAATGAGCAGTTCTTC. Amino acids: CASSWRDREENEQFF.

This clone turned up a few times. The genes are TRBV30 and TRBJ2-3; D is uncertain. The CDR3 totals 15 residues. From germline, CDR1 is GTSNPN and CDR2 SVGIG (reference sequence). V was pared by 0 bases and J by 2 bases, with 12 bases between. CDR3 nucleotide sequence: TGTGCCTGGAGTGTACGACGACAACTCACAGATACGCAGTATTTT. Translating gives CAWSVRRQLTDTQYF.

CDR3 protein: CASGPGTSDTQYF. In nucleotides, the CDR3 is TGTGCTAGTGGTCCCGGGACTTCAGATACGCAGTATTTT. V gene TRBV12-5 combines with J gene TRBJ2-3; TRBD2 is a possible D gene (6 bases). V dropped 5 bases and J dropped 4 bases, with 10 bases sitting between them. The germline V gene has CDR1 LGHNT and CDR2 FRNRAP. The CDR3 sequence is 13 residues long.

The genes are TRBV5-6 and TRBJ2-7, with 8 bases fitting TRBD1. The germline gives CDR1 SGHDT, CDR2 YYEEEE. V trimming: 3 bases; J trimming: 5 bases; junction bases outside the gene matches: 1. The CDR3 covers 12 residues. The CDR3 region is CASSSGGHEQYF. The CDR3 DNA follows: TGTGCCAGCAGCTCAGGGGGCCACGAGCAGTACTTC.

The chain has TRBV2 and TRBJ2-1, with a possible D match to TRBD2 (6 bases). Trimming left V 6 bases short and J 8 bases short, with 11 bases between. CDR1 and CDR2 (germline): SNHLY, FYNNEI. The CDR3 is 12 residues long. CDR3: CASRETRDEQFF. In DNA, the CDR3 is TGTGCCAGCAGGGAGACTAGGGATGAGCAGTTCTTC.

A few counts support this clone. V and J are TRBV30 and TRBJ1-1; the D gene is possibly TRBD1 (5 bases). V lost 1 base and J lost 5, with 11 bases in between. This CDR3 is built from 13 residues. Germline loops: CDR1 GTSNPN, CDR2 SVGIG (reference sequence). The CDR3 nucleotides are TGTGCCTGGAGTGAGGGGTTTGGAACTGAAGCTTTCTTT. It translates to CAWSEGFGTEAFF. Full variable domain (remainder filled in from reference TRBV30 and TRBJ1-1): SQTIHQWPATLVQPVGSPLSLECTVEGTSNPNLYWYRQAAGRGLQLLFYSVGIGQISSEVPQNLSASRPQDRQFILSSKKLLLSDSGFYLCAWSEGFGTEAFFGQGTRLTVV.

This rearrangement joins TRBV18 to TRBJ1-1; D unclear. The CDR3 runs to 11 residues. Trimming pared 3 bases from V and 8 bases from J, leaving 7 bases between. CDR1 is KGHSH and CDR2 is LQKENI in the germline V gene. CDR3 in amino acids: CASSPQLEAFF. The CDR3 DNA is TGTGCCAGCTCACCTCAGTTGGAAGCTTTCTTT.

This chain links TRBV19 with TRBJ1-1; the D is unclear. Trimming removed 3 bases from V and 5 bases from J, with 7 bases in between. Germline V gives CDR1 LNHDA, CDR2 SQIVND (reference sequence). The CDR3 has 12 residues. CDR3 sequence reads: CASSMEWTEAFF. As DNA, the CDR3 is TGTGCCAGTAGTATGGAGTGGACTGAAGCTTTCTTT.

The rearrangement uses TRBV6-6 and TRBJ1-5, with no clear D. Trimming took 7 bases from V and 4 from J, leaving 20 bases between them. The V gene's germline CDR1 is MNHNY and CDR2 SVGAGI (reference sequence). This CDR3 has 16 residues. The CDR3 DNA reads TGTGCCAGCAAGCGGGCAGTCCTTGGGGAAAATCAGCCCCAGCATTTT. Residues: CASKRAVLGENQPQHF.

CDR3 amino acids: CASSLLVGAGYTF. DNA for the CDR3: TGTGCCAGCAGTTTATTGGTGGGGGCTGGCTACACCTTC. The chain has TRBV28 and TRBJ1-2; perhaps TRBD1 as D (6 bases). The CDR3 runs 13 residues. Germline CDR1 MDHEN, CDR2 SYDVKM. With 1 base removed from V and 7 bases from J, the gap between germline ends came to 10 bases.

The J gene is TRBJ2-3, the V gene TRBV4-3; the match to TRBD2 covers 9 bases. Germline-derived CDR1 and CDR2 are LGHNA and YSLEER. J lost 3 bases, V lost 0 bases, and 13 bases had no gene match. The CDR3 has 19 residues. Written as DNA, the CDR3 is TGCGCCAGCAGCCAAGATTGGTCCGGGGCTAGCGGGAATACAGATACGCAGTATTTT. It encodes CASSQDWSGASGNTDTQYF.

The genes are TRBV28 and TRBJ2-5, with TRBD1 matching 12 bases. The trim removed 6 bases at V and 4 bases at J, leaving 9 bases unmatched. This CDR3 is 16 amino acids long. CDR1 is MDHEN and CDR2 is SYDVKM in the germline V gene. This CDR3 is CASSPVGTGGVETQYF. CDR3 sequence (DNA): TGTGCCAGCAGCCCCGTGGGGACAGGGGGCGTAGAGACCCAGTACTTC.

The gene calls are TRBV11-3 and TRBJ2-1, with 8 bases fitting TRBD2. The CDR3 is 14 residues long. Losses at the gene ends were 5 bases for V and 6 bases for J; bases not matched to a gene: 6. Germline V lookup: CDR1 SGHNT, CDR2 YENEEA. The CDR3 loop is CASSQLAGPNEQFF. DNA for the CDR3: TGTGCCAGCAGCCAATTAGCGGGACCCAATGAGCAGTTCTTC. The full variable domain, with the rest looked up from reference TRBV11-3 and TRBJ2-1, is EAGVVQSPRYKIIEKKQPVAFWCNPISGHNTLYWYLQNLGQGPELLIRYENEEAVDDSQLPKDRFSAERLKGVDSTLKIQPAELGDSAVYLCASSQLAGPNEQFFGPGTRLTVL.

The chain employs TRBV29-1 and TRBJ2-2; D is ambiguous. The germline gives CDR1 SQVTM, CDR2 ANQGSEA. Trimming stripped 7 bases from V and 3 bases from J, with 12 bases between. The length of the CDR3 is 13 residues. CDR3 coding DNA: TGCAGCGGTAAAGGGCTCGACACCGGGGAGCTGTTTTTT. The encoded protein is CSGKGLDTGELFF.

In this sample, this clone turned up many times. The chain has TRBV18 and TRBJ1-1; D call uncertain. Trimming took off 9 bases at V and 1 base at J, with 12 bases between the two ends. CDR1 and CDR2 from the germline V gene are KGHSH and LQKENI. This CDR3 has 13 amino acids. In DNA form, the CDR3 reads TGTGCCAGTAAGGATCAGAAGAACACTGAAGCTTTCTTT. Residues: CASKDQKNTEAFF.

The sample holds a few counts of this clone. The chain couples TRBV7-9 to TRBJ2-7; TRBD2 is a possible D gene (6 bases). The germline V gene encodes CDR1 SEHNR and CDR2 FQNEAQ (reference sequence). The CDR3 spans 15 residues. V was pared by 4 bases and J by 3 bases, with 16 bases between. The CDR3 DNA reads TGTGCCAGCAGCTATCGCGTGCAGGACTACTACGAGCAGTACTTC. It encodes CASSYRVQDYYEQYF.

This chain uses TRBV18 with TRBJ2-6; D remains ambiguous. V was shortened by 3 bases and J by 10 bases, with 7 bases between the two germline ends. Per germline, CDR1 KGHSH and CDR2 LQKENI. This CDR3 spans 12 amino acids. CDR3 nucleotides: TGTGCCAGCTCACCGGATGGGAACGTCCTGACTTTC. Protein product: CASSPDGNVLTF.

V usage is TRBV19 and J usage is TRBJ1-5; D unclear. Germline V gives CDR1 LNHDA, CDR2 SQIVND (reference sequence). V was cut by 3 bases and J by 2 bases, with 14 bases left in between. This CDR3 contains 16 residues. CDR3 bases: TGTGCCAGTAGTATTTTGGCTATTGCTGGCAATCAGCCCCAGCATTTT. Translating gives CASSILAIAGNQPQHF.

This clone was found a few times. This sample includes further DNA sequences coding for the same CDR3. This chain uses TRBV28 with TRBJ2-7; no definite D call. Germline CDR1 MDHEN, CDR2 SYDVKM. V was clipped by 3 bases and J by 3 bases, with 3 bases between them. There are 11 residues in the CDR3. As DNA, the CDR3 is TGTGCCAGCAGTTTGGGCTACGAGCAGTACTTC. This encodes CASSLGYEQYF.

The rearrangement joins TRBV27 to TRBJ2-1; D is uncertain. The germline V gene encodes CDR1 MNHEY and CDR2 SMNVEV (reference sequence). V lost 3 bases, J lost 0 bases, and 6 bases lay in between. This CDR3 spans 14 amino acids. Here the CDR3 reads CASSFERSYNEQFF. CDR3 nucleotides: TGTGCCAGCAGTTTCGAGCGCTCCTACAATGAGCAGTTCTTC.

This clone came up a few times. V is TRBV19 and J is TRBJ2-2; perhaps TRBD2 as D (6 bases). V was cut by 3 bases and J by 7 bases, with 9 bases left in between. CDR1 is LNHDA and CDR2 is SQIVND in the germline V gene (reference sequence). The CDR3 is made up of 13 amino acids. The CDR3 nucleotides are TGTGCCAGTAGTATTACCGGGAGCGGGGAGCTGTTTTTT. Its translation is CASSITGSGELFF. Looking up the rest from reference TRBV19 and TRBJ2-2 gives the full variable domain: DGGITQSPKYLFRKEGQNVTLSCEQNLNHDAMYWYRQDPGQGLRLIYYSQIVNDFQKGDIAEGYSVSREKKESFPLTVTSAQKNPTAFYLCASSITGSGELFFGEGSRLTVL.

The chain combines TRBV15 with TRBJ2-1; 14 nucleotides line up with TRBD2. The CDR3 has 18 amino acids. The germline CDR1 and CDR2 sequences are LNHNV and YYDKDF (reference sequence). V was clipped by 2 bases and J by 5 bases; unmatched bases: 8. The chain's CDR3 is CATSRKPGLAGADNEQFF. CDR3 sequence (DNA): TGTGCCACCAGCAGAAAACCGGGACTAGCGGGAGCGGACAATGAGCAGTTCTTC.